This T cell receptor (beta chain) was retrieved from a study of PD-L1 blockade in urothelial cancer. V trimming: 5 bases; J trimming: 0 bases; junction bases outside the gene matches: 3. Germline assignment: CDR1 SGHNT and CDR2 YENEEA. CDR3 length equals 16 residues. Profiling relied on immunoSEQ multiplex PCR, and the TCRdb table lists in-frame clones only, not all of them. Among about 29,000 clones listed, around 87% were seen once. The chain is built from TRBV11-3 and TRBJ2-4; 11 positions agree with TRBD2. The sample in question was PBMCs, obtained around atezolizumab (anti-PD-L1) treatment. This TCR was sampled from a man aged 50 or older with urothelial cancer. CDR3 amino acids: CASSPGTSGAKNIQYF. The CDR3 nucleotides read TGTGCCAGCAGCCCTGGGACTAGCGGAGCCAAAAACATTCAGTACTTC.